This T cell receptor beta chain was found in a study of blood T cell repertoires in COVID-19. Trimming at V came to 6 bases and at J to 7 bases, leaving 3 bases not matched to a gene. This CDR3 contains 11 residues. CDR1 and CDR2 (germline): SQVTM, ANQGSEA. Profiling relied on immunoSEQ multiplex PCR, and the TCRdb table lists in-frame clones only, not all of them. The table lists around 120,000 clones, under 75% of them singletons. The rearrangement uses TRBV29-1 and TRBJ2-5, with 9 bases aligning to TRBD1. The origin of this receptor is a man of 80 years or more with acute or convalescent COVID-19. Material: peripheral blood. DNA for the CDR3: TGCAGCGTGGGACAGGGAGGGACCCAGTACTTC. Its translation is CSVGQGGTQYF.